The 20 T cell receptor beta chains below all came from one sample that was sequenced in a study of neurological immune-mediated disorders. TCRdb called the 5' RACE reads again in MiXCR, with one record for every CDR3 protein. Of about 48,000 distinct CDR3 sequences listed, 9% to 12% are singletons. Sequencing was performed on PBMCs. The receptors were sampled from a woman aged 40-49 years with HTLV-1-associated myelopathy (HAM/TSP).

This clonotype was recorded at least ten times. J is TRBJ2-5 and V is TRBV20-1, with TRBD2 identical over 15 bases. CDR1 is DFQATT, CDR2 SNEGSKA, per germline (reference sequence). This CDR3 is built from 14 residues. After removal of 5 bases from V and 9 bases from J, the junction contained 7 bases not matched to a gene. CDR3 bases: TGCAGTGCTTCCCCTGGACTAGCGGGGGGGGCCCAGTACTTC. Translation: CSASPGLAGGAQYF.

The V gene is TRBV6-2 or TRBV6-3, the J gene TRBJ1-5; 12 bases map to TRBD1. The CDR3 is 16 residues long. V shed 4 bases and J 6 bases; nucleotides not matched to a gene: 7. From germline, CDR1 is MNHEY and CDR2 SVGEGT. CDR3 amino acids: CASSFRDRGLGQPQHF. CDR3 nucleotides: TGTGCCAGCAGTTTCCGGGACAGGGGGCTTGGTCAGCCCCAGCATTTT.

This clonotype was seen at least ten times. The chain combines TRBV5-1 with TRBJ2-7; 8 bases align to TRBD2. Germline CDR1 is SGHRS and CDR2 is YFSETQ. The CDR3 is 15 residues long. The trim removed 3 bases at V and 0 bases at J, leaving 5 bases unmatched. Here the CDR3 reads CASSYRSGGSYEQYF. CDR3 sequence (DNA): TGCGCCAGCAGCTACCGAAGCGGGGGCTCCTACGAGCAGTACTTC.

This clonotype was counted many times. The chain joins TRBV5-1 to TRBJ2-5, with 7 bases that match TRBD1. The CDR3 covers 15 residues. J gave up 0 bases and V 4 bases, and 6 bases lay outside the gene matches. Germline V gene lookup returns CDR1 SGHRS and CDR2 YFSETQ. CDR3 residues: CASSPGTAYQETQYF. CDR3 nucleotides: TGCGCCAGCAGCCCCGGGACAGCGTACCAAGAGACCCAGTACTTC.

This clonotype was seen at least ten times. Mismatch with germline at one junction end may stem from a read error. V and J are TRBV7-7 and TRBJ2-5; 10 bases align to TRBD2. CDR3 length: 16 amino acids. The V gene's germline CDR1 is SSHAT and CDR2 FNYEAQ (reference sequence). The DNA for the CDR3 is TGTGCTAGCAGCTCGGAACTAGCGGGGACCCGAGAGACCCAGTACTTC. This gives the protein CASSSELAGTRETQYF.

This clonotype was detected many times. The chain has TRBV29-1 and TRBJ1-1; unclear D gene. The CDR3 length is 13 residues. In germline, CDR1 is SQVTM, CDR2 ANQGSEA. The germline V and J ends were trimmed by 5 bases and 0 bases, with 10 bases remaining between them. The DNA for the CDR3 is TGCAGCGTTAAGACTGACATGAACACTGAAGCTTTCTTT. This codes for CSVKTDMNTEAFF.

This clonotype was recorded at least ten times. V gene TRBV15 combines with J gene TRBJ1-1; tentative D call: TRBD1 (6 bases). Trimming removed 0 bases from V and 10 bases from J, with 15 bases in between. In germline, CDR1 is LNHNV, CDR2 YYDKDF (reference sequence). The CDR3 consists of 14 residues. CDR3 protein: CATSRDKTGILAFF. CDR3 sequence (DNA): TGTGCCACCAGCAGAGACAAAACAGGGATCCTAGCTTTCTTT.

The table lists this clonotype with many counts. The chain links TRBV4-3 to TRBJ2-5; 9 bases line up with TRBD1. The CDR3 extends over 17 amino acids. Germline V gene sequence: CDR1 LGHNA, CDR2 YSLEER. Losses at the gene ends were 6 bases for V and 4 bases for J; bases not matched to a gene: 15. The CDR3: CASSQGGTGSVPETQYF. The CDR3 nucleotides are TGCGCCAGCAGTCAGGGGGGGACAGGGTCTGTTCCAGAGACCCAGTACTTC.

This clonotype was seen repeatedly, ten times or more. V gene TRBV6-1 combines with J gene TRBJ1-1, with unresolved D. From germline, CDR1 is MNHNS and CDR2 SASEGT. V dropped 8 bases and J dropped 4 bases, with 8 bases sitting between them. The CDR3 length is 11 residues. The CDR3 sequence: CASLRVTEAFF. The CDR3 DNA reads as TGTGCCAGCTTAAGGGTCACTGAAGCTTTCTTT.

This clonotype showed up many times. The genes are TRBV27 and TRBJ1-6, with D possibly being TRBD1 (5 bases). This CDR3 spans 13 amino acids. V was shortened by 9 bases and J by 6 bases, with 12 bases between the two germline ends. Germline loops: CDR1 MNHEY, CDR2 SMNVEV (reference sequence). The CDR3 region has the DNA TGTGCCAGTAGATCCAGGGTTAATTCACCCCTCCACTTT. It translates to CASRSRVNSPLHF.

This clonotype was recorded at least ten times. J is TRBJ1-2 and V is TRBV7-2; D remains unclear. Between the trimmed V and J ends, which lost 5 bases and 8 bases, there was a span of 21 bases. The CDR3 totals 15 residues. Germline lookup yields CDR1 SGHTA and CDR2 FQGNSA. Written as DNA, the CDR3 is TGTGCCAGCAGCCCCGGACTCGGGAGTCTAGGGGGCTACACCTTC. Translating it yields CASSPGLGSLGGYTF. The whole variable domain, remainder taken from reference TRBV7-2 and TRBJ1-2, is GAGVSQSPSNKVTEKGKDVELRCDPISGHTALYWYRQSLGQGLEFLIYFQGNSAPDKSGLPSDRFSAERTGGSVSTLTIQRTQQEDSAVYLCASSPGLGSLGGYTFGSGTRLTVV.

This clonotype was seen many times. This CDR3 reads CASKRGPIRDTEAFF. The CDR3 coding sequence is TGCGCCAGCAAGAGGGGACCCATTAGGGACACTGAAGCTTTCTTT. The chain combines TRBV5-1 with TRBJ1-1; TRBD1 is a possible D gene (5 bases). Germline values: CDR1 SGHRS, CDR2 YFSETQ. Trimming took off 6 bases at V and 3 bases at J, with 18 bases between the two ends. This CDR3 has 15 residues.

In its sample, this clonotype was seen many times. CDR3 amino acids: CASSLVASKVLNTGELFF. The DNA for the CDR3 is TGCGCCAGCAGCTTGGTCGCCAGCAAGGTCCTAAACACCGGGGAGCTGTTTTTT. The J gene is TRBJ2-2, the V gene TRBV5-1; D gene uncertain. V was clipped by 0 bases and J by 2 bases, with 17 bases between them. Per germline, CDR1 SGHRS and CDR2 YFSETQ. The CDR3 length is 18 residues.

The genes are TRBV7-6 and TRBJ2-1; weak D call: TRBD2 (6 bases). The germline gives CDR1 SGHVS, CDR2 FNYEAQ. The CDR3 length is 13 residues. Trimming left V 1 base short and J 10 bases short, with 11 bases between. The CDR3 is CASSLGAGREQFF. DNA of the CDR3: TGTGCCAGCAGCTTAGGAGCTGGGAGGGAGCAGTTCTTC.

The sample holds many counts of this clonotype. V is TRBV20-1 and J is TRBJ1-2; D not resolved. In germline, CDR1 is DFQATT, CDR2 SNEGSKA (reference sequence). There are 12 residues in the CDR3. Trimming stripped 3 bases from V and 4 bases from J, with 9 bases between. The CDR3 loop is CSASGTAYGYTF. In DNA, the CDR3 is TGCAGTGCTAGTGGAACGGCCTATGGCTACACCTTC.

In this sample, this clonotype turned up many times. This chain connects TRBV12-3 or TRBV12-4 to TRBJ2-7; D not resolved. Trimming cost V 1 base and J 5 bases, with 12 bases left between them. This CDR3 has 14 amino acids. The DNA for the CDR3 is TGTGCCAGCAGTTTAGTCGGGCCCCTGAACGAGCAGTACTTC. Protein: CASSLVGPLNEQYF.

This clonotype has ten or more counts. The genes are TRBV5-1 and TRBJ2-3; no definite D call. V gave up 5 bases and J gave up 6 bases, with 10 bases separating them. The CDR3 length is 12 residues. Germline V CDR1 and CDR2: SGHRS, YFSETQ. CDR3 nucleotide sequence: TGCGCCAGCAGAGAAGGGCTGGATACGCAGTATTTT. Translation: CASREGLDTQYF. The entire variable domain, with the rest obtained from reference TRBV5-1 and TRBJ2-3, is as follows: KAGVTQTPRYLIKTRGQQVTLSCSPISGHRSVSWYQQTPGQGLQFLFEYFSETQRNKGNFPGRFSGRQFSNSRSEMNVSTLELGDSALYLCASREGLDTQYFGPGTRLTVL.

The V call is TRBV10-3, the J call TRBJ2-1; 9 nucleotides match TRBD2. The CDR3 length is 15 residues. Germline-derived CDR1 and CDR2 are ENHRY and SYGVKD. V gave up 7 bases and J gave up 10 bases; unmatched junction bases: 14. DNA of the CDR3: TGTGCCATCACTGGGACTAGCAACTCAGTTGGGGAGCAGTTCTTC. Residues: CAITGTSNSVGEQFF.

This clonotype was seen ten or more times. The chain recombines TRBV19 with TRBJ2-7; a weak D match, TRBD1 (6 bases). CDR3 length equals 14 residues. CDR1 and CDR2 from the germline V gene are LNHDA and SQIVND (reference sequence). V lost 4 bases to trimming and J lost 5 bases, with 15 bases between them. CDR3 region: CASSTRGEGDEQYF. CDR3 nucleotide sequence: TGTGCCAGTAGTACCCGCGGAGAGGGGGACGAGCAGTACTTC. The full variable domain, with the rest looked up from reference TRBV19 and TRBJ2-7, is DGGITQSPKYLFRKEGQNVTLSCEQNLNHDAMYWYRQDPGQGLRLIYYSQIVNDFQKGDIAEGYSVSREKKESFPLTVTSAQKNPTAFYLCASSTRGEGDEQYFGPGTRLTVT.

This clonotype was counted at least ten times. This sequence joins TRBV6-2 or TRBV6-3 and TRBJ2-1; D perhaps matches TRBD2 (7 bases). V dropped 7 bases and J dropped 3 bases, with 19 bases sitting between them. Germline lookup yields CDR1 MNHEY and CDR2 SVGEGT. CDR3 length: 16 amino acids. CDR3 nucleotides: TGTGCCAGCACCTTTCTCCCGGGGGGCGGCTACAATGAGCAGTTCTTC. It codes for CASTFLPGGGYNEQFF.